This T cell receptor (beta chain) is from a study of blood T cell repertoires in COVID-19 (dated by TCRdb to 2019 to 2021). Concerning the study at large: Collaborator samples came from the United States, Italy and Spain and covered acute and convalescent phases of COVID-19. The material from the prospective study consisted of cDNA or gDNA derived from T cells, B-cell-depleted T cells, or PBMCs. The dataset comprised deeply sampled blood TCRbeta repertoires from subjects exposed to, actively infected with, or recovered from COVID-19. The repertoires were released in a freely available public database intended as a resource for research on the immune response to SARS-CoV-2. Samples came from the ongoing ImmuneRACE study (first 160 participants) plus 1,254 subjects from 6 global collaborators. The sample metadata nearly always contained a de-identified subject ID, COVID-19 status, age in years and sex. Where HLA class I and class II types were available, the types were taken from metadata supplied by the sample provider, not from assay-based typing. The full study reports these points: The amount of clinical and demographic metadata varied by source and participant and was provided uncurated.

TCRbeta CDR3 regions were amplified from genomic DNA using the immunoSEQ Assay, a bias-controlled multiplex PCR. As for the authors' bioinformatics: Nucleated cell counts per sample were estimated from amplification of reference gene primers within the assay. Sequence reads were collapsed and filtered to measure the absolute abundance of every unique TCRbeta CDR3 rearrangement. Productive Simpson clonality was computed per sample as the square root of Simpson's diversity index over productive rearrangements. This immuneACCESS table, as held by TCRdb, lists in-frame sequences with V and J called but not all clones. Of the missing ones, under half trace to an unresolved V gene in checked studies; the others have no known cause. D and trimming come from the DNA, and the V and J calls and clone size come from that table. Here the sample has under 300,000 clones; over 65% occur a single time. The top ten constitute over 3% of the sample.

Points on this clone: Its antigen remains unidentified. Nothing much larger sits one base from this clone, and base qualities are not available.

The germline V gene supplies CDR1 KGHSH and CDR2 LQKENI. From the cysteine up to the phenylalanine, the CDR3 has a length of 14 residues. The sequence is cut down to CDR3 DNA, 42 bases in frame from base 1. A distance of 14 bases separates the germline ends of V and J, which lose 3 bases and 6 bases respectively. Each collaborating institution followed its own protocols to collect whole blood in K2EDTA tubes. Collaborator samples were shipped for TCRbeta analysis as frozen whole blood, isolated PBMCs, or DNA extracted from either sample type. Sample: peripheral blood. This sequence uses TRBV18 and TRBJ1-2; TRBD1 is perhaps the D gene, given 6 matching bases. This TCR was recovered from a woman older than 75 with acute or convalescent COVID-19. The CDR3 region: CASSPDRLTHGYTF. The nucleotide sequence is TGTGCCAGCTCACCTGACAGGCTAACTCATGGCTACACCTTC.